This T cell receptor beta chain was sequenced in a study of OX40 agonist ivuxolimab in advanced cancers. Study background: Ivuxolimab was administered intravenously to patients at 0.01 to 10 mg/kg every 2 weeks.

About this clone: Its target is not known.

The CDR3 totals 15 residues. Germline values: CDR1 MDHEN, CDR2 SYDVKM. V was shortened by 3 bases and J by 9 bases, with 15 bases between the two germline ends. Overall study results and limits: CD8+ T cells were the subset that, on average, had more expanded clones than CD4+.

Some clones are missing from TCRdb's copy, which holds only in-frame ones; the method was immunoSEQ multiplex PCR. Of more than 80,000 clones in the sample, 85% to 95% were seen once. The sample here was CD4+ or CD8+ T cells sorted from blood, taken in a trial of the OX40 agonist ivuxolimab. This receptor was identified in an adult with an advanced solid tumor such as melanoma, head and neck, liver or kidney cancer. V and J are TRBV28 and TRBJ1-6; D not resolved. CDR3 region: CASSFGRTGRSPLHF. In DNA, the CDR3 is TGTGCCAGCAGTTTCGGACGGACCGGTCGTTCACCCCTCCACTTT.